This T cell receptor beta chain was retrieved from a study of beta chain features in type 1 diabetes. Findings of the study overall: Researchers report that Type 1 diabetes patients had moderately but significantly shorter TCRB CDR3s across all four CD4+ subsets.

Sequenced material consisted of expressed TCRB transcripts (all of the isolated RNA was reverse transcribed). Generated by immunoSEQ multiplex PCR, the TCRdb table keeps only in-frame clones and is missing some. Of 250,000 to 350,000 clones in the sample, roughly an eighth were seen once. This clone was detected a few times. No antigen is known for it. This TCR was sampled from a young man with type 1 diabetes. Input material: naive CD4+ T cells from blood.

Here the CDR3 reads CASGTTDLAKNIQYF. The CDR3 region has the DNA TGTGCCAGCGGTACGACTGATCTAGCCAAAAACATTCAGTACTTC. The V and J genes are TRBV28 and TRBJ2-4; no definite D call. This CDR3 is built from 15 residues. CDR1 and CDR2 (germline): MDHEN, SYDVKM. Trimming removed 8 bases at V and 0 bases at J, with 14 bases between.